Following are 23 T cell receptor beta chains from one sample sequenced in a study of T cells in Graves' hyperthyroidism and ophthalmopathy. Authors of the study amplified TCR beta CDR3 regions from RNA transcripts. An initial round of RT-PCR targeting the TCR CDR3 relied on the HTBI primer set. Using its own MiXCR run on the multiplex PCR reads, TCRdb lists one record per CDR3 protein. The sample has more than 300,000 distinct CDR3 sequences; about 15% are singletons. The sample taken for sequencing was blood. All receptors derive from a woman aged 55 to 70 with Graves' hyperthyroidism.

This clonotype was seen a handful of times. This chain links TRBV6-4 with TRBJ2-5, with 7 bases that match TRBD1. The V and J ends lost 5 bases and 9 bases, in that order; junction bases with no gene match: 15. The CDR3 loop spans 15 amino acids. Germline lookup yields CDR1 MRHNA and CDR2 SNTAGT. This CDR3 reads CASSSPLTGRQAQYF. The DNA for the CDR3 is TGTGCCAGCAGTTCCCCCTTGACAGGGCGTCAGGCCCAGTACTTC.

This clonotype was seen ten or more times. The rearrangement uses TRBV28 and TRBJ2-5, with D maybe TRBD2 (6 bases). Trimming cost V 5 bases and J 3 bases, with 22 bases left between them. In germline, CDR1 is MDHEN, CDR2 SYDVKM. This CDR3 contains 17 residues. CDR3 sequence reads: CASSPPRWGVYKETQYF. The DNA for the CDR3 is TGTGCCAGCAGTCCCCCGCGGTGGGGGGTCTATAAAGAGACCCAGTACTTC.

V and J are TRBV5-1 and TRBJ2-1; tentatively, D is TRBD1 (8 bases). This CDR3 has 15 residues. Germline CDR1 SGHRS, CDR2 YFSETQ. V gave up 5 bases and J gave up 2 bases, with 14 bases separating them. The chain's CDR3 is CASRSTGGAYNEQFF. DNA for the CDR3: TGCGCCAGCAGATCCACAGGGGGGGCCTACAATGAGCAGTTCTTC.

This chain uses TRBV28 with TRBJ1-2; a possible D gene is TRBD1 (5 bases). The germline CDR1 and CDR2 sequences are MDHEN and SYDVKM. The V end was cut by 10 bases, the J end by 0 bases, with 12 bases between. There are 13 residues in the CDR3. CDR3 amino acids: CATEMTANYGYTF. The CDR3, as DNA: TGTGCCACCGAAATGACAGCTAACTATGGCTACACCTTC.

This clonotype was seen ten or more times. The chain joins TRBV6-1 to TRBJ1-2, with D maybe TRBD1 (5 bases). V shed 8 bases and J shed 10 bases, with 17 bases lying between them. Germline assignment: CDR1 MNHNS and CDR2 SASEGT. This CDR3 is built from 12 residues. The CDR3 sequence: CASRDGGNAYTF. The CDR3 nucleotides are TGTGCCAGCCGGGATGGGGGGAACGCCTACACCTTC.

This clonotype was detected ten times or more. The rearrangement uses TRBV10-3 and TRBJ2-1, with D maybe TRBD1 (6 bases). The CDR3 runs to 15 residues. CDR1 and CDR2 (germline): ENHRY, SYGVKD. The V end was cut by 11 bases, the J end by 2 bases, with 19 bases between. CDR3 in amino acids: CASRGQLAPYNEQFF. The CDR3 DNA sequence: TGTGCCTCCCGTGGACAGCTAGCACCCTACAATGAGCAGTTCTTC.

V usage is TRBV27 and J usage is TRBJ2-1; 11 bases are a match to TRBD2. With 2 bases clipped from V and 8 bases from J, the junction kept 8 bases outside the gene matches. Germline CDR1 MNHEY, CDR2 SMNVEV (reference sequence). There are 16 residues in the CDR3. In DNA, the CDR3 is TGTGCCAGCAGTTTAACTAGCGGGAGTGGCCACCATGAGCAGTTCTTC. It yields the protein CASSLTSGSGHHEQFF.

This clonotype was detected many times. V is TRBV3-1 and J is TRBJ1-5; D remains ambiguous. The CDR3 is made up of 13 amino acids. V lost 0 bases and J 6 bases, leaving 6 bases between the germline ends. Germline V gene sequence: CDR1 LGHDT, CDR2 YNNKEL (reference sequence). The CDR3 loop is CASSQDFSQPQHF. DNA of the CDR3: TGTGCCAGCAGCCAAGATTTTAGTCAGCCCCAGCATTTT.

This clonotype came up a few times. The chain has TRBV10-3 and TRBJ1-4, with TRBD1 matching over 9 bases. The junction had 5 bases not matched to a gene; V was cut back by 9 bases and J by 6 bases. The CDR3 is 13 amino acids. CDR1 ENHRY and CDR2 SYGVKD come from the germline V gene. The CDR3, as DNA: TGTGCCATGCGGACAGGGGAAGATGAAAAACTGTTTTTT. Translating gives CAMRTGEDEKLFF.

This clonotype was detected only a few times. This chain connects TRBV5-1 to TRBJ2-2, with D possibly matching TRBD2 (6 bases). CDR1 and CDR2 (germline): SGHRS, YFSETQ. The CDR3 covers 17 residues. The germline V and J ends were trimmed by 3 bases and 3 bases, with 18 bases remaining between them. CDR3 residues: CASSSSRAGWDTGELFF. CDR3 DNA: TGCGCCAGCAGCTCCTCCCGGGCGGGATGGGACACCGGGGAGCTGTTTTTT.

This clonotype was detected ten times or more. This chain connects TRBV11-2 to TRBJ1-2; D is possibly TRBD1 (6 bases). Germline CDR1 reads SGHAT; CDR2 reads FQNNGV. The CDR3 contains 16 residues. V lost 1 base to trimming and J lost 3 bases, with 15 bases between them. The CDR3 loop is CASSLVYRGNHYGYTF. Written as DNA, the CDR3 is TGTGCCAGCAGCTTAGTTTATAGGGGGAACCACTATGGCTACACCTTC.

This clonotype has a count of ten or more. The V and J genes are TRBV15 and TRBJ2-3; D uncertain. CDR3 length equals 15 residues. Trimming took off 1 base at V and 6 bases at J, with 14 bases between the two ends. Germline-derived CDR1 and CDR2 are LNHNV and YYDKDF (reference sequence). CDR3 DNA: TGTGCCACCAGCAGAGCGGTGCCAGCGTGGGATACGCAGTATTTT. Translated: CATSRAVPAWDTQYF.

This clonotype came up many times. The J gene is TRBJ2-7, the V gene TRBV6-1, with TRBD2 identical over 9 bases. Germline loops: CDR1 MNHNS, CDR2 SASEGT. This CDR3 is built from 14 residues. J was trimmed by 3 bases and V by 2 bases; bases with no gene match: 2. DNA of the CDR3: TGTGCCAGCAGTGAAATAGCGGGAGTCTACGAGCAGTACTTC. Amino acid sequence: CASSEIAGVYEQYF.

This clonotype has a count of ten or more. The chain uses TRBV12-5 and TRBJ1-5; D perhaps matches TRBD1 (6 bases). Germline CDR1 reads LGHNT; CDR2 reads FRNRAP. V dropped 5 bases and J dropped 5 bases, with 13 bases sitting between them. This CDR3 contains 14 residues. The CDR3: CASGTGSTYQPQHF. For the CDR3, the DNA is TGTGCTAGTGGTACAGGGTCAACATATCAGCCCCAGCATTTT.

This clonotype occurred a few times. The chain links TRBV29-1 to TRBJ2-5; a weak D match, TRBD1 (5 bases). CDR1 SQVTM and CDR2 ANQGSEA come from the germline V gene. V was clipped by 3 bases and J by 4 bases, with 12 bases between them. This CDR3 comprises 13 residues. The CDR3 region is CSVDGQGTETQYF. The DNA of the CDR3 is TGCAGCGTTGATGGGCAGGGCACAGAGACCCAGTACTTC.

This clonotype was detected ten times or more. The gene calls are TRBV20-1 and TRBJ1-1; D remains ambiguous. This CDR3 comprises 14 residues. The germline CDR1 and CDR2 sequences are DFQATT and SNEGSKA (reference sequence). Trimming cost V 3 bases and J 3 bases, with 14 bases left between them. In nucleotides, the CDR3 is TGCAGTGCTAGTCCCCCGGAGAGGGACACTGAAGCTTTCTTT. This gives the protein CSASPPERDTEAFF.

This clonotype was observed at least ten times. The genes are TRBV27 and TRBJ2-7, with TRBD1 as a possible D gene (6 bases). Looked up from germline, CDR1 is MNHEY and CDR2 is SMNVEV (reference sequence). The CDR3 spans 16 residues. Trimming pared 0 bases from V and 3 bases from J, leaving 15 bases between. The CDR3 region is CASSLSGGFGHYEQYF. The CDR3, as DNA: TGTGCCAGCAGTTTATCAGGGGGTTTTGGGCACTACGAGCAGTACTTC.

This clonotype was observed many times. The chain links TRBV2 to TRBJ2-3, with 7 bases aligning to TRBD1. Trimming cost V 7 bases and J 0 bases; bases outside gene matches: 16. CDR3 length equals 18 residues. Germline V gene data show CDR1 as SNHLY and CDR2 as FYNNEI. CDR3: CASKRTGVLLTSTDTQYF. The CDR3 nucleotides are TGTGCCAGCAAAAGGACAGGCGTTCTTCTTACTAGCACAGATACGCAGTATTTT. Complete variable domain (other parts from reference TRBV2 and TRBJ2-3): EPEVTQTPSHQVTQMGQEVILRCVPISNHLYFYWYRQILGQKVEFLVSFYNNEISEKSEIFDDQFSVERPDGSNFTLKIRSTKLEDSAMYFCASKRTGVLLTSTDTQYFGPGTRLTVL.

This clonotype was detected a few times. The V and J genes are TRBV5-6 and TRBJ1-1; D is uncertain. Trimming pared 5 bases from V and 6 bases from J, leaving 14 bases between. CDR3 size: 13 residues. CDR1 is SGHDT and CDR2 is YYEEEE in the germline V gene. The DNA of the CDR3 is TGTGCCAGCAGGACCCTGGGCGGCGCTGAAGCTTTCTTT. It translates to CASRTLGGAEAFF.

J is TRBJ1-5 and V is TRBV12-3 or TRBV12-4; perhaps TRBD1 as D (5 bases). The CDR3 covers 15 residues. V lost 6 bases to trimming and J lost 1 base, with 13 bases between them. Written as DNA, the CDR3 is TGTGCCAGCAGGGCGTCCGGGGACAGCAATCAGCCCCAGCATTTT. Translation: CASRASGDSNQPQHF.

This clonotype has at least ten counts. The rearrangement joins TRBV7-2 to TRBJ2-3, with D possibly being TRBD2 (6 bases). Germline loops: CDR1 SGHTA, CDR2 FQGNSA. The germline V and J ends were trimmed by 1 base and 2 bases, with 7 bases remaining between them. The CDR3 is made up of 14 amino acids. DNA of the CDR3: TGTGCCAGCAGCTTAGTAGCGGTCACAGATACGCAGTATTTT. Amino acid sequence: CASSLVAVTDTQYF. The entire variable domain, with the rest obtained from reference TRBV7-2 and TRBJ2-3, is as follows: GAGVSQSPSNKVTEKGKDVELRCDPISGHTALYWYRQSLGQGLEFLIYFQGNSAPDKSGLPSDRFSAERTGGSVSTLTIQRTQQEDSAVYLCASSLVAVTDTQYFGPGTRLTVL.

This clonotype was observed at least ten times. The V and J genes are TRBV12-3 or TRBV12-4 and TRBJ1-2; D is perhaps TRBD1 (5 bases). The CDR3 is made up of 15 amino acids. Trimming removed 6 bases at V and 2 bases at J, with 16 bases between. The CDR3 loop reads CASSRGDGPNYGYTF. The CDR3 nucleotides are TGTGCCAGCAGCAGAGGGGACGGACCAAACTATGGCTACACCTTC.

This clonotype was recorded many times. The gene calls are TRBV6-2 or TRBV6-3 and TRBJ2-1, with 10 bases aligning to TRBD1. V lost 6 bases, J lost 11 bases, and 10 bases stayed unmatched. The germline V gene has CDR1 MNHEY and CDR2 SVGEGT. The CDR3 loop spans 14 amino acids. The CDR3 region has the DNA TGTGCCAGCAGGGGACAGGGGTGGGGGATGAAGCAGTTCTTC. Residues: CASRGQGWGMKQFF.